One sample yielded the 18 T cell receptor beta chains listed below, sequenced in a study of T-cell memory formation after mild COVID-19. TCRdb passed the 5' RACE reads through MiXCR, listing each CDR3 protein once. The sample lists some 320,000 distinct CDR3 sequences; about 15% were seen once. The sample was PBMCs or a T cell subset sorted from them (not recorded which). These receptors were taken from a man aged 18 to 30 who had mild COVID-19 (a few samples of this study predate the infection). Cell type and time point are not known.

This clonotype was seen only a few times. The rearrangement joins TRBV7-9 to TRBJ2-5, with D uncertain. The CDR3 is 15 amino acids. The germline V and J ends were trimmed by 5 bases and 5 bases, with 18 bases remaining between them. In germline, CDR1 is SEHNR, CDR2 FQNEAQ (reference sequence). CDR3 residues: CASSPPDAEQETQYF. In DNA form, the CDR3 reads TGTGCCAGCAGCCCCCCGGACGCGGAGCAGGAGACCCAGTACTTC.

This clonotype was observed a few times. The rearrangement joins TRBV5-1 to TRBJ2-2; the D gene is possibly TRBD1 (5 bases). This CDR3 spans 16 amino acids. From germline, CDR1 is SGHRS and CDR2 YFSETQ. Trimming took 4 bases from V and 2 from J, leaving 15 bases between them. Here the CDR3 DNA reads TGCGCCAGCAGCCCCGTTGGACAACTAAACACCGGGGAGCTGTTTTTT. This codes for CASSPVGQLNTGELFF.

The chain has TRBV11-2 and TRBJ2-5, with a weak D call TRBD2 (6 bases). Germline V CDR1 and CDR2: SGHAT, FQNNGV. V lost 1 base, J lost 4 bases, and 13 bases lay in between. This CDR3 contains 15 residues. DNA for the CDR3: TGTGCCAGCAGCTTAGCCCCCCCGCGGGGAGAGACCCAGTACTTC. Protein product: CASSLAPPRGETQYF.

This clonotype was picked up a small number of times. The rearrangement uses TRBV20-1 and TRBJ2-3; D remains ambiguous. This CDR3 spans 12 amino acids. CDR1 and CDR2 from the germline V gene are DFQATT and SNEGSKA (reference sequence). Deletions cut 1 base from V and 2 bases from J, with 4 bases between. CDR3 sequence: CSARAYTDTQYF. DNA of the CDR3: TGCAGTGCTAGAGCCTACACAGATACGCAGTATTTT.

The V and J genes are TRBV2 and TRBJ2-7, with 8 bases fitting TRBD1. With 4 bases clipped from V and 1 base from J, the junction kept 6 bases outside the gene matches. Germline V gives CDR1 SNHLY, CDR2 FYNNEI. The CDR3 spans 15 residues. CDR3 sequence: CASSGSRTGSYEQYF. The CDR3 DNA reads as TGTGCCAGCAGTGGGAGTAGGACAGGGTCCTACGAGCAGTACTTC.

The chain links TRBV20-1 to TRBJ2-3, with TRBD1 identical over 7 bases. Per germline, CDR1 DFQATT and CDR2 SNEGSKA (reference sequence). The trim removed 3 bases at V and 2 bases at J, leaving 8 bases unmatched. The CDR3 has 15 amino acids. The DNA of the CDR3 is TGCAGTGCTAGGTCCGGGACAGCCTACACAGATACGCAGTATTTT. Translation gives CSARSGTAYTDTQYF.

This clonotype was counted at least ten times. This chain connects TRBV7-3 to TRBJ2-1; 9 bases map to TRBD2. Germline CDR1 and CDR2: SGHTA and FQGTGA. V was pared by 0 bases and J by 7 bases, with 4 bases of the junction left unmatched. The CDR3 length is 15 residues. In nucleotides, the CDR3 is TGTGCCAGCAGCTTAACCAGCGGGGGGATAAATGAGCAGTTCTTC. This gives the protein CASSLTSGGINEQFF. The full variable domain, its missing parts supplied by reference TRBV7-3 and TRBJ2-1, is GAGVSQTPSNKVTEKGKYVELRCDPISGHTALYWYRQSLGQGPEFLIYFQGTGAADDSGLPNDRFFAVRPEGSVSTLKIQRTERGDSAVYLCASSLTSGGINEQFFGPGTRLTVL.

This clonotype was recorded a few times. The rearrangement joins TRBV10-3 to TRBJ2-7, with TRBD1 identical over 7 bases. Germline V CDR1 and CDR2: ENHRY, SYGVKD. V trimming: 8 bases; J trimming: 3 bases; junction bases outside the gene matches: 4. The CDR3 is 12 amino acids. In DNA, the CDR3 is TGTGCCATCGGGACAGAAAACTACGAGCAGTACTTC. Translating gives CAIGTENYEQYF.

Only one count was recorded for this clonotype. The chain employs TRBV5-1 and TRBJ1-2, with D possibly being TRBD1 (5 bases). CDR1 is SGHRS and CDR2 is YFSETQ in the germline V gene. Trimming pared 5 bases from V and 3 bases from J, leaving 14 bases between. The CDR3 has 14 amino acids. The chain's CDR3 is CASRSQGTDYGYTF. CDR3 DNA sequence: TGCGCCAGCAGGTCCCAAGGGACGGACTATGGCTACACCTTC.

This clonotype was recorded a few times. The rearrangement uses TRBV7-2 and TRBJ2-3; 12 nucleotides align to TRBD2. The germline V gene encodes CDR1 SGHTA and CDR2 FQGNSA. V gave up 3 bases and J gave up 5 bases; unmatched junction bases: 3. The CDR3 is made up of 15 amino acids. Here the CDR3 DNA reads TGTGCCAGCAGCTTGCGACTAGCGGGGGTAGATACGCAGTATTTT. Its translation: CASSLRLAGVDTQYF.

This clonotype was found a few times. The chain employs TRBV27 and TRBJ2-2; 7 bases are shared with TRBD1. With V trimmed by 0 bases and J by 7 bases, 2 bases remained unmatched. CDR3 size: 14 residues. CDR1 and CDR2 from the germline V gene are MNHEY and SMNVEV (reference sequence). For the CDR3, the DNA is TGTGCCAGCAGTTTATCAGGGGGCATCGGGGAGCTGTTTTTT. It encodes CASSLSGGIGELFF.

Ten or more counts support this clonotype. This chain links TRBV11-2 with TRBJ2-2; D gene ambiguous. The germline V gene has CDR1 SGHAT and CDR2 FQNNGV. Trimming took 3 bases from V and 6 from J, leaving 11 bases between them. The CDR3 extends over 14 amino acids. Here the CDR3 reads CASSFGLSAGELFF. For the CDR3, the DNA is TGTGCCAGCAGCTTCGGGCTGTCTGCCGGGGAGCTGTTTTTT.

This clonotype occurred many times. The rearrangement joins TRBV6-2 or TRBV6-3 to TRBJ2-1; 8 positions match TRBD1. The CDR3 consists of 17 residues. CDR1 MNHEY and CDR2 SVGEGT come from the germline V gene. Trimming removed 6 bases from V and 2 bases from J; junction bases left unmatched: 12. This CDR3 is CASSDRTGLLTYNEQFF. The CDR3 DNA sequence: TGTGCCAGCAGCGATAGGACAGGGCTGTTGACCTACAATGAGCAGTTCTTC.

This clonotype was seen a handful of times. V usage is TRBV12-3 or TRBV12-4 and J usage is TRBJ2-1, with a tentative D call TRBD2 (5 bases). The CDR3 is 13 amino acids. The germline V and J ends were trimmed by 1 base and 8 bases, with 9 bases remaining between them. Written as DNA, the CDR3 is TGTGCCAGCAGTTTAGACGACGGGGATGAGCAGTTCTTC. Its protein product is CASSLDDGDEQFF.

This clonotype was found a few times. Here the CDR3 DNA reads TGTGCCACCAGGGGCCACAATGAGCAGTTCTTC. Translating it yields CATRGHNEQFF. The chain is built from TRBV15 and TRBJ2-1; D is ambiguous. Trimming shortened V by 6 bases and J by 5 bases, and 5 bases separated the two germline ends. The CDR3 is made up of 11 amino acids. Germline V gives CDR1 LNHNV, CDR2 YYDKDF (reference sequence).

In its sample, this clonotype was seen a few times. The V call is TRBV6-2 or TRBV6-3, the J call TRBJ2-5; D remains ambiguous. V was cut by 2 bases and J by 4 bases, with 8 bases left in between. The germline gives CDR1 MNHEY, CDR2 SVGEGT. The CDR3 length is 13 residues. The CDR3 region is CASSYQELETQYF. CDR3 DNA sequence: TGTGCCAGCAGTTACCAGGAGCTAGAGACCCAGTACTTC.

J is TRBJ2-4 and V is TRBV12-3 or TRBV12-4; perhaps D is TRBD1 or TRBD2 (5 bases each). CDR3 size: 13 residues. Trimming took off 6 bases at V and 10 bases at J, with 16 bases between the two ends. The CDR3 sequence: CASSPGPASIQYF. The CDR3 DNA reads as TGTGCCAGCAGCCCGGGGCCTGCCAGTATTCAGTACTTC.

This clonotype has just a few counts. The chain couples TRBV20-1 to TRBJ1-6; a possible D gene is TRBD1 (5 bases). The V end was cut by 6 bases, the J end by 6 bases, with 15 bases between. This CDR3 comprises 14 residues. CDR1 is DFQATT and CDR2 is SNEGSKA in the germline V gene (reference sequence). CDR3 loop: CSALDAQGNSPLHF. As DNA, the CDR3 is TGCAGTGCCCTAGACGCGCAGGGTAATTCACCCCTCCACTTT.